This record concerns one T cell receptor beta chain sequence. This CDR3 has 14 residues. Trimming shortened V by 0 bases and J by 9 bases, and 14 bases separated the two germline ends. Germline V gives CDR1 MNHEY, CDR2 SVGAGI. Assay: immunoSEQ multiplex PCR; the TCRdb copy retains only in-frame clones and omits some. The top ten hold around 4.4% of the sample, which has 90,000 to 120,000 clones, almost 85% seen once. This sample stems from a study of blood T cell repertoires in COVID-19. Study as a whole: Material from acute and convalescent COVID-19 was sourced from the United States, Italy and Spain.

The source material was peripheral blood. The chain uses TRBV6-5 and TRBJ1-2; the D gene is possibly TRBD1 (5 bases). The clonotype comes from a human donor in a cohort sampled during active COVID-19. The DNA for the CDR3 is TGTGCCAGCAGTTACTCGCGCAGGGACTTTAGCTACACCTTC. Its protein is CASSYSRRDFSYTF.